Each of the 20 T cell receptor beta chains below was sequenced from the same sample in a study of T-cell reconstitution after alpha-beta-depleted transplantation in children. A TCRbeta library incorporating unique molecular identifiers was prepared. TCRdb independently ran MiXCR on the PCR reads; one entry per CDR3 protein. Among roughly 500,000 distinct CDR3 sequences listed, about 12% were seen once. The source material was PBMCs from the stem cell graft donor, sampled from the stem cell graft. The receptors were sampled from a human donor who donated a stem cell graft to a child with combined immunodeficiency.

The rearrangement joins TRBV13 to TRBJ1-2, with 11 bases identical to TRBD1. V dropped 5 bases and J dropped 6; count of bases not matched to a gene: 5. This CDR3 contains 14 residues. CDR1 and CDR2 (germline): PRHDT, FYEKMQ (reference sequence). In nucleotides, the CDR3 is TGTGCCAGCAGCGACGGGACAGGGGGACATGGCTACACCTTC. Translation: CASSDGTGGHGYTF. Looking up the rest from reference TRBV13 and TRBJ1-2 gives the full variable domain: AAGVIQSPRHLIKEKRETATLKCYPIPRHDTVYWYQQGPGQDPQFLISFYEKMQSDKGSIPDRFSAQQFSDYHSELNMSSLELGDSALYFCASSDGTGGHGYTFGSGTRLTVV.

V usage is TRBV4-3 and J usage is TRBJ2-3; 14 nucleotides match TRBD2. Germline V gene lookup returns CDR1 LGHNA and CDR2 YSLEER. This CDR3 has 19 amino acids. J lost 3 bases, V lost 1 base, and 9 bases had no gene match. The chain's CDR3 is CASSQAGGTSGSGTDTQYF. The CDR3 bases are TGCGCCAGCAGCCAAGCAGGGGGGACTAGCGGGAGCGGGACAGATACGCAGTATTTT.

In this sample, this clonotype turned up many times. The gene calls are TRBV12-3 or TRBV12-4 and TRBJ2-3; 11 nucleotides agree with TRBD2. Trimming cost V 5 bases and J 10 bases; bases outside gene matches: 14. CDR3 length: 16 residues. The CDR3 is CASSPETSGDLLAQYF. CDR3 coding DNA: TGTGCCAGCAGTCCCGAGACTAGCGGGGACCTCTTGGCGCAGTATTTT.

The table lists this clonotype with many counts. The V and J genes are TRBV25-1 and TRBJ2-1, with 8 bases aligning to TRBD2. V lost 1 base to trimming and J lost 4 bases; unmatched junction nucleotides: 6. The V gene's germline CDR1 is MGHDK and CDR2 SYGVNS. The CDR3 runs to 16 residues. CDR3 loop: CASSESGRGDYNEQFF. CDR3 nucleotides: TGTGCCAGCAGTGAATCCGGGCGGGGGGATTACAATGAGCAGTTCTTC.

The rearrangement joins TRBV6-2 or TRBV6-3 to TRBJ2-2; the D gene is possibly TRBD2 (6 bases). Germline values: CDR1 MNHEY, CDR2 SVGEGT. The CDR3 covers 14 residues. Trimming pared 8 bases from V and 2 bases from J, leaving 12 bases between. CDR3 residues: CASPGLINTGELFF. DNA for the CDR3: TGTGCCAGCCCCGGACTAATTAACACCGGGGAGCTGTTTTTT.

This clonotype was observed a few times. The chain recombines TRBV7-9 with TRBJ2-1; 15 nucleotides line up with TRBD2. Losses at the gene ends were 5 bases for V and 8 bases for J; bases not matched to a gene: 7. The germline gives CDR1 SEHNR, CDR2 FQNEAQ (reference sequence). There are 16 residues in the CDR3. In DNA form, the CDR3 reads TGTGCCAGCAGCCCAGGGACTAGCGGGAGGTACTATGAGCAGTTCTTC. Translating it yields CASSPGTSGRYYEQFF.

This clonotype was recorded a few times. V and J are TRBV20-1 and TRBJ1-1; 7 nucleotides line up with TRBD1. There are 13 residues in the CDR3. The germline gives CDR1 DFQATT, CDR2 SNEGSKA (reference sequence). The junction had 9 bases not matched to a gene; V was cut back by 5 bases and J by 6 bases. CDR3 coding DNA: TGCAGTGCTCTTAGGACAGGACTCGCTGAAGCTTTCTTT. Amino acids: CSALRTGLAEAFF.

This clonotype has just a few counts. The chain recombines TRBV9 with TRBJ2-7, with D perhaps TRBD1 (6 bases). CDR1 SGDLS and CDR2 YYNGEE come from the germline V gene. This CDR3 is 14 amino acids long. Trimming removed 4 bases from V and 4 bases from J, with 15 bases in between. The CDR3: CASSTQGNAYEQYF. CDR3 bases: TGTGCCAGCAGCACACAGGGAAATGCATACGAGCAGTACTTC.

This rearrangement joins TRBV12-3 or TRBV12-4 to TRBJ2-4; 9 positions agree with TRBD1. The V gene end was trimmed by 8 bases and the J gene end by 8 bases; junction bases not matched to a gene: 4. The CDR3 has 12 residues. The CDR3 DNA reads TGTGCCAGCGGGACAGGGTGGGACATTCAGTACTTC. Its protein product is CASGTGWDIQYF.

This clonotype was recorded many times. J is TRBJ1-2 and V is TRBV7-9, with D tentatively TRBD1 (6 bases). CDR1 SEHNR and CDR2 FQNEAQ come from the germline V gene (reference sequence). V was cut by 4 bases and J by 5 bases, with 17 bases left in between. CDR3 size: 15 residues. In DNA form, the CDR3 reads TGTGCCAGCAGCTACCGGGACACTTCCAGTTATGGCTACACCTTC. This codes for CASSYRDTSSYGYTF.

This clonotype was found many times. CDR3 region: CASSPGTGGYGYTF. CDR3 coding DNA: TGTGCCAGCAGCCCCGGGACAGGGGGCTATGGCTACACCTTC. The V and J genes are TRBV12-3 or TRBV12-4 and TRBJ1-2; TRBD1 agrees at 11 bases. The CDR3 has 14 amino acids. The V gene end was trimmed by 6 bases and the J gene end by 4 bases; junction bases not matched to a gene: 4.

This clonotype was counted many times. DNA of the CDR3: TGTGCCACCAGTGACCAAACAGGGAGCAATCAGCCCCAGCATTTT. Its translation is CATSDQTGSNQPQHF. The chain uses TRBV24-1 and TRBJ1-5, with a tentative D call TRBD1 (6 bases). Germline CDR1 is KGHDR and CDR2 is SFDVKD. The CDR3 spans 15 residues. Deletions cut 4 bases from V and 1 base from J, with 10 bases between.

The CDR3 reads CASSLAAGVGEQYF. In DNA, the CDR3 is TGCGCCAGCAGCTTGGCAGCGGGGGTTGGGGAGCAGTACTTC. V usage is TRBV5-1 and J usage is TRBJ2-7; TRBD2 matches at 8 bases. J lost 7 bases, V lost 0 bases, and 6 bases had no gene match. The germline CDR1 and CDR2 sequences are SGHRS and YFSETQ. The CDR3 loop spans 14 amino acids.

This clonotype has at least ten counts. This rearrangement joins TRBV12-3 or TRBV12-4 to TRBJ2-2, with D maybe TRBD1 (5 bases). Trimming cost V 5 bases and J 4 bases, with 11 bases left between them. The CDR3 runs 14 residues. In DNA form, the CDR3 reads TGTGCCAGCAGTCGCACAGGTTTCACCGGGGAGCTGTTTTTT. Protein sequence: CASSRTGFTGELFF.

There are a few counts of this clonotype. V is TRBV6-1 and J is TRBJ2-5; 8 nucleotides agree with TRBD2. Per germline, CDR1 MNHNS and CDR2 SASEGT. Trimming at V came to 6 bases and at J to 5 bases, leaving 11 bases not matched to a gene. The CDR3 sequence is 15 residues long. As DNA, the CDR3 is TGTGCCAGCAGAAACCCGGGACTAGGGAGGGAGACCCAGTACTTC. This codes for CASRNPGLGRETQYF.

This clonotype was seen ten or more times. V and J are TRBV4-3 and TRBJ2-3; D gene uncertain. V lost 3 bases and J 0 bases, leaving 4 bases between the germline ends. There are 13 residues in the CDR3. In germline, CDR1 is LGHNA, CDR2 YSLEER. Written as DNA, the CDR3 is TGCGCCAGCAGCCACATAAGCACAGATACGCAGTATTTT. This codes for CASSHISTDTQYF.

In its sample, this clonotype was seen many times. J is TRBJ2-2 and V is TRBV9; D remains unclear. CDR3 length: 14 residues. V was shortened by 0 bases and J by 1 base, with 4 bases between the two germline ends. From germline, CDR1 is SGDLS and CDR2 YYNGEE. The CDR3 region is CASSVVGNTGELFF. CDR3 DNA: TGTGCCAGCAGCGTAGTCGGGAACACCGGGGAGCTGTTTTTT.

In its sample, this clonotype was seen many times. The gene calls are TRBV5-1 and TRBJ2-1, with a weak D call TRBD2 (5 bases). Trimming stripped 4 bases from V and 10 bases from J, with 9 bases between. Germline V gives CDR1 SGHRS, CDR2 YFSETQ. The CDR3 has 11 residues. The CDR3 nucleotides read TGCGCCAGCAGCGTACTAGAGGAGCAGTTCTTC. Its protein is CASSVLEEQFF.

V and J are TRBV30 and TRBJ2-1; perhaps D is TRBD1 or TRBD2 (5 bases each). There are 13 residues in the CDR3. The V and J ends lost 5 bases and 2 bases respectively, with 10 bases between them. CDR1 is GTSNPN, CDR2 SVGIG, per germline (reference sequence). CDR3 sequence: CAWSGTTYNEQFF. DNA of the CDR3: TGTGCCTGGTCCGGGACCACCTACAATGAGCAGTTCTTC.

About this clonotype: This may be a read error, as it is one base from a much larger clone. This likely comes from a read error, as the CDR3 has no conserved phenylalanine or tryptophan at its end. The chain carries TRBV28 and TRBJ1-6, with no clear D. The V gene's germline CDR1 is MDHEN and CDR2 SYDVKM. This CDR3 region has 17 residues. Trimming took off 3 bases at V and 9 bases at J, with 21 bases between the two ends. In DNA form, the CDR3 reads TGTGCCAGCAGTTTTCCTGCAGAACCCCATAGTGGTTCACCCCTCCACTGT. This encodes CASSFPAEPHSGSPLHC.